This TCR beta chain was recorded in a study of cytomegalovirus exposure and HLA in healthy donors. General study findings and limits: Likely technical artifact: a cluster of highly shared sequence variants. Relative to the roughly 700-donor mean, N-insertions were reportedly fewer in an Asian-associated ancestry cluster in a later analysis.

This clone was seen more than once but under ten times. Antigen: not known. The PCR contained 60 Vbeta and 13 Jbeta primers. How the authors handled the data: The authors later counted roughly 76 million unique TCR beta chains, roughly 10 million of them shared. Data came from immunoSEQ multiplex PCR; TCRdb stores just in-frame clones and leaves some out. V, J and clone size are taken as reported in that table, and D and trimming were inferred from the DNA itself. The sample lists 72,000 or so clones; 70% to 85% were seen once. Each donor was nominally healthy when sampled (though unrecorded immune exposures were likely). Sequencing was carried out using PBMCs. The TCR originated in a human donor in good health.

This CDR3 is CASSFSPGNTEAFF. For the CDR3, the DNA is TGTGCCAGCAGCTTTTCCCCCGGGAACACTGAAGCTTTCTTT. This chain connects TRBV5-5 to TRBJ1-1; D gene unclear. CDR1 and CDR2 (germline): SGHKS, YYEKEE (reference sequence). CDR3 size: 14 residues. V lost 2 bases and J lost 1, with 9 bases in between.